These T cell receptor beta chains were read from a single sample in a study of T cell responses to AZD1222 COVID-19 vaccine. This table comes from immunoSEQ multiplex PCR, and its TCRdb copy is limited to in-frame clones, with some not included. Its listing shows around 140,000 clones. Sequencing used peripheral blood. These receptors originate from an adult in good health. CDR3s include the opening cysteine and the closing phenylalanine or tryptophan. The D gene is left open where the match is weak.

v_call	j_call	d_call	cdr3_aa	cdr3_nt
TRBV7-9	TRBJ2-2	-	CAIPKVDSGGARTGELFF	TGTGCCATCCCGAAGGTTGATTCGGGGGGCGCGAGAACCGGGGAGCTGTTTTTT
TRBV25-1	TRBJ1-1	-	CASTSRWQGHGNTEAFF	TGTGCCAGCACCTCCCGGTGGCAGGGGCATGGGAACACTGAAGCTTTCTTT
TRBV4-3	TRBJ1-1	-	CASSQDGRSTEAFF	TGCGCCAGCAGCCAAGATGGAAGAAGCACTGAAGCTTTCTTT
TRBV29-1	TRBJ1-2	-	CSARKGDGGFGYTF	TGCAGCGCCCGGAAGGGTGATGGCGGGTTTGGCTACACCTTC
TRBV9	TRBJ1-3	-	CASSVDSGNTIYF	TGTGCCAGCAGCGTAGACAGTGGAAACACCATATATTTT
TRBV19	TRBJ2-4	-	CASSRAEGTKNIQYF	TGTGCCAGTAGTAGGGCGGAGGGGACCAAAAACATTCAGTACTTC
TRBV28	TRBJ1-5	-	CASSSSDQPQHF	TGTGCCAGCAGTTCCAGTGATCAGCCCCAGCATTTT
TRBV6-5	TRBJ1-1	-	CASSPNMNTEAFF	TGTGCCAGCAGTCCCAATATGAACACTGAAGCTTTCTTT
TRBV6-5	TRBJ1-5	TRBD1	CASSTQGLGQPQHF	TGTGCCAGCAGTACACAGGGGCTAGGGCAGCCCCAGCATTTT
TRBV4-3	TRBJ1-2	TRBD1	CASSQDATGGWNYGYTF	TGCGCCAGCAGCCAAGATGCTACAGGGGGCTGGAACTATGGCTACACCTTC
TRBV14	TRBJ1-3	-	CASRAGRKGDTIYF	TGTGCCAGCAGGGCAGGGCGAAAAGGAGACACCATATATTTT
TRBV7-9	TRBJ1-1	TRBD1	CASSSPRDRGNLGTEAFF	TGTGCCAGCAGCTCCCCCCGGGACAGGGGGAATCTTGGGACTGAAGCTTTCTTT
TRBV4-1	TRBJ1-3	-	CASSQGPLTVYGLGNTIYF	TGCGCCAGCAGCCAAGGACCCCTCACTGTCTATGGGTTGGGAAACACCATATATTTT
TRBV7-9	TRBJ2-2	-	CASSPPDHRATGELFF	TGTGCCAGCAGCCCCCCCGATCACAGGGCCACCGGGGAGCTGTTTTTT
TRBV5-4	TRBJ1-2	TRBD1	CASSGRTGLGYTF	TGTGCCAGCAGCGGACGGACAGGGCTAGGCTACACCTTC
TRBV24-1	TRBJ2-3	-	CATSDPRVRTDTQYF	TGTGCCACCAGTGACCCACGGGTTCGCACAGATACGCAGTATTTT
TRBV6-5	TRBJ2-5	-	CASSYFGGAETQYF	TGTGCCAGCAGTTACTTTGGGGGGGCAGAGACCCAGTACTTC
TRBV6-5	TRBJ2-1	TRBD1	CASRGDWTGINEQFF	TGTGCCAGCAGGGGGGACTGGACAGGGATCAATGAGCAGTTCTTC
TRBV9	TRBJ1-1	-	CASSRGWATEAFF	TGTGCCAGCTCCCGGGGGTGGGCCACTGAAGCTTTCTTT
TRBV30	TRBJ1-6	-	CAWSVEDINSPLHF	TGTGCCTGGAGTGTAGAGGACATAAATTCACCCCTCCACTTT